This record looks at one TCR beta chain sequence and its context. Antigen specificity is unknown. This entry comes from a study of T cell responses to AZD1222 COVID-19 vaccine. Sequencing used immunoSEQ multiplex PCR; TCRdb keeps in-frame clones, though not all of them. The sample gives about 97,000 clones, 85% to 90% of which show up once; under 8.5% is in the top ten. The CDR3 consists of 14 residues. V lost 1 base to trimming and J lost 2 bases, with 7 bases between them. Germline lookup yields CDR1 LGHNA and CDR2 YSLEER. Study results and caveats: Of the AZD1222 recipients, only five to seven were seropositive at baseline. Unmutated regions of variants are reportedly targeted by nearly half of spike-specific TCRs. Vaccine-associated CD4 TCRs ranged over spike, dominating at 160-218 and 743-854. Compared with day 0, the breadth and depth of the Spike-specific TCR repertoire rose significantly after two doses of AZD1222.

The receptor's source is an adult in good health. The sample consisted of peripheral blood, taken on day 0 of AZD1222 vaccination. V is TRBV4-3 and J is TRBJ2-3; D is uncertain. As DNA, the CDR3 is TGCGCCAGCAGCCAAGGCCCCGACACAGATACGCAGTATTTT. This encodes CASSQGPDTDTQYF.